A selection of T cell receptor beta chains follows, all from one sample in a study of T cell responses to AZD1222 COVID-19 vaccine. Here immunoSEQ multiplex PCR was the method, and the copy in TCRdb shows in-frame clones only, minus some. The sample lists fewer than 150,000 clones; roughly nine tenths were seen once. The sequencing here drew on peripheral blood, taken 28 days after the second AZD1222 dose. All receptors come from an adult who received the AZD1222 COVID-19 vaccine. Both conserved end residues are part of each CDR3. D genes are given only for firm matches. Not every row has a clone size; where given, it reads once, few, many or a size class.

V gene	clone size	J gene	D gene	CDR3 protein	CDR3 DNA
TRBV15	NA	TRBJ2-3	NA	CATSRTGRTDTQYF	TGTGCCACCAGCAGGACCGGCCGCACAGATACGCAGTATTTT
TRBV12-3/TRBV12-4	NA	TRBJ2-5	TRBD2	CASRWGGETQYF	TGTGCCAGCCGATGGGGGGGAGAGACCCAGTACTTC
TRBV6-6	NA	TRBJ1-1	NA	CASSNQMNTEAFF	TGTGCCAGCAGTAATCAGATGAACACTGAAGCTTTCTTT
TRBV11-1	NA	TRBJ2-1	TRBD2	CASSVEAGLINEQFF	TGTGCCAGCAGCGTAGAAGCGGGACTCATTAATGAGCAGTTCTTC
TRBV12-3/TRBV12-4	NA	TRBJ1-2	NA	CASSLLPDRGYTF	TGTGCCAGCAGTTTATTGCCTGACAGGGGCTACACCTTC
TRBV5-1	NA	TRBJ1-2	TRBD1	CASSNGDRGGGGYTF	TGCGCCAGCAGCAACGGGGACAGGGGCGGCGGTGGCTACACCTTC
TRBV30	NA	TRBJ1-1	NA	CAWSHPSMNTEAFF	TGTGCCTGGAGTCACCCCTCCATGAACACTGAAGCTTTCTTT
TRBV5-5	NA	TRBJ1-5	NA	CASSPGRGSNQPQHF	TGTGCCAGCAGCCCGGGGAGAGGAAGCAATCAGCCCCAGCATTTT
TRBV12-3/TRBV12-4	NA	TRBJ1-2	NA	CASSLGGTVGYTF	TGTGCCAGCAGTTTAGGGGGTACGGTTGGCTACACCTTC
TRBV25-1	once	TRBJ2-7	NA	CASSEPGRIYEQYF	TGTGCCAGCAGTGAACCGGGAAGGATTTACGAGCAGTACTTC
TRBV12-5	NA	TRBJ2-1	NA	CASGSVYSYNEQFF	TGTGCTAGTGGTTCGGTCTACTCCTACAATGAGCAGTTCTTC
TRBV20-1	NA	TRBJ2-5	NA	CSAGETQYF	TGCAGCGCGGGGGAGACCCAGTACTTC
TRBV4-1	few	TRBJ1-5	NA	CASSQGGLQGFQPQHF	TGCGCCAGCAGCCAAGGGGGGCTACAGGGATTTCAGCCCCAGCATTTT
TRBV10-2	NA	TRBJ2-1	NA	CASSDGTTYNEQFF	TGCGCCAGCAGTGACGGGACGACCTACAATGAGCAGTTCTTC
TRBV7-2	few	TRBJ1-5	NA	CASSLSGGNQPQHF	TGTGCCAGCAGCTTGTCAGGGGGCAATCAGCCCCAGCATTTT
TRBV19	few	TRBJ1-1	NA	CASSIRGDTEAFF	TGTGCCAGTAGTATTAGAGGGGACACTGAAGCTTTCTTT
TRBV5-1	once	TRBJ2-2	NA	CASSLGQSHTGELFF	TGCGCCAGCAGCTTGGGACAATCCCACACCGGGGAGCTGTTTTTT
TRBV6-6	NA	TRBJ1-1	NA	CASSTHGAMNTEAFF	TGTGCCAGCAGCACACACGGGGCGATGAACACTGAAGCTTTCTTT
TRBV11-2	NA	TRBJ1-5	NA	CASSLVAGGNQPQHF	TGTGCCAGCAGCTTAGTAGCGGGCGGCAATCAGCCCCAGCATTTT
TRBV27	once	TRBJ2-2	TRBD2	CASSLAGGRTGELFF	TGTGCCAGCAGTTTGGCGGGAGGTAGAACCGGGGAGCTGTTTTTT
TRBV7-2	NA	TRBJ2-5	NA	CASSQELRVPGTQYF	TGTGCCAGCAGCCAAGAGCTCAGGGTCCCAGGGACCCAGTACTTC
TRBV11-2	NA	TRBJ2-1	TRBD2	CASSSLAGVANEQFF	TGTGCCAGCAGCTCACTAGCGGGAGTCGCTAATGAGCAGTTCTTC
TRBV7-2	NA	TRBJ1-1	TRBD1	CASSLTGTGNTEAFF	TGTGCCAGCAGCTTAACCGGGACAGGGAACACTGAAGCTTTCTTT
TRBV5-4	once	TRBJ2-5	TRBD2	CASSPGGTQYQETQYF	TGTGCCAGCAGCCCCGGGGGGACTCAGTACCAAGAGACCCAGTACTTC
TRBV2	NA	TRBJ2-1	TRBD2	CASSPGLAGNEQFF	TGTGCCAGCAGCCCGGGACTAGCGGGAAACGAGCAGTTCTTC
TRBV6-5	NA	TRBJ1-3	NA	CASSPVGSGNTIYF	TGTGCCAGCAGCCCCGTTGGCTCTGGAAACACCATATATTTT
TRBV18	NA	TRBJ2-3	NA	CASSPLADSTDTQYF	TGTGCCAGCTCACCACTGGCGGATAGCACAGATACGCAGTATTTT
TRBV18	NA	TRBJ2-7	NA	CASSPPAGLNHEQYF	TGTGCCAGCTCACCACCGGCGGGGCTTAACCACGAGCAGTACTTC
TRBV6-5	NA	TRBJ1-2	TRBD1	CASRHPGTGRLTF	TGTGCCAGCAGACATCCCGGGACAGGGAGGCTAACCTTC
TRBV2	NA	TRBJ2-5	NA	CASIRGGGETQYF	TGTGCCAGCATTCGAGGGGGGGGAGAGACCCAGTACTTC
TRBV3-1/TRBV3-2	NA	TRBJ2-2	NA	CASRYDPPGTGELFF	TGTGCCAGCAGATACGACCCGCCCGGGACCGGGGAGCTGTTTTTT
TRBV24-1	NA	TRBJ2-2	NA	CATSDPRQNTGELFF	TGTGCCACCAGTGACCCTCGACAGAACACCGGGGAGCTGTTTTTT
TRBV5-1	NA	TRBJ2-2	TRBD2	CASSLVGAGGPYTGELFF	TGCGCCAGCAGCTTGGTAGGAGCGGGAGGGCCTTACACCGGGGAGCTGTTTTTT
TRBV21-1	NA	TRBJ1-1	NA	CASSSPFDRGDTTEAFF	TGTGCCAGCAGCTCACCATTTGACAGGGGGGACACCACTGAAGCTTTCTTT
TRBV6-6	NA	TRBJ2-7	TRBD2	CASSYHGGSYEQYF	TGTGCCAGCAGTTACCACGGGGGGAGCTACGAGCAGTACTTC
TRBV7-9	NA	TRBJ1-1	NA	CASSLSIEAVTEAFF	TGTGCCAGCAGCCTTTCCATCGAGGCGGTGACTGAAGCTTTCTTT
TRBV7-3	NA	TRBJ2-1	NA	CASSVLPTAYNEQFF	TGTGCCAGCAGCGTCCTACCGACAGCTTACAATGAGCAGTTCTTC
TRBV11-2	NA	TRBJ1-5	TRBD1	CASSRDRGQPQHF	TGTGCCAGCAGCCGAGACAGGGGCCAGCCCCAGCATTTT
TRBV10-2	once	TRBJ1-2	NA	CASRDAITGPYGYTF	TGCGCCAGCAGAGACGCGATTACAGGCCCCTATGGCTACACCTTC
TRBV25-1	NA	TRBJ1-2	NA	CASSLRSGYTF	TGTGCCAGCAGTTTAAGGTCCGGCTACACCTTC
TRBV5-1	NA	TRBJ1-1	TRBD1	CASSYPGQGIGMNTEAFF	TGCGCCAGCAGCTACCCGGGACAGGGAATAGGGATGAACACTGAAGCTTTCTTT
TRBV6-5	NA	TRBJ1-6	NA	CASRGTGAEWALHF	TGTGCCAGCAGGGGGACCGGGGCGGAATGGGCCCTCCACTTT